Listed below are T cell receptor beta chains from one sample, sequenced in a study of cytomegalovirus exposure and HLA in healthy donors. Assay: immunoSEQ multiplex PCR; the TCRdb copy retains only in-frame clones and omits some. This sample yields 150,000 to 200,000 clones, of which just under 80% are seen a single time; about 3% belongs to the top ten. The specimen sequenced was PBMCs. The receptors derive from a female donor in good health and CMV-seronegative. The CDR3 runs from the conserved cysteine through the conserved F or W. The D gene is left open where the match is weak. Size tells how often a clone was seen (once, few, many) or the class of an expanded clone, and some rows leave it out.

d_call | clone_size | j_call | v_call | cdr3_nt | cdr3_aa
. | . | TRBJ1-3 | TRBV9 | TGTGCCAGCAGCCCCCAGTTCATCCCTGGAAACACCATATATTTT | CASSPQFIPGNTIYF
. | . | TRBJ2-7 | TRBV15 | TGTGCCCCCCCTGGCGAGCAGGGATACGAGCAGTACTTC | CAPPGEQGYEQYF
. | . | TRBJ1-2 | TRBV7-2 | TGTGCCAGCAGTTCAGACAGGCCCTATGGCTACACCTTC | CASSSDRPYGYTF
. | . | TRBJ2-1 | TRBV19 | TGTGCCAGTAGTATATTAGCGGTCTCCTACAATGAGCAGTTCTTC | CASSILAVSYNEQFF
TRBD1 | few | TRBJ2-2 | TRBV27 | TGTGCCAGCAGTCCGGGGACAGGGGGCACCGGGGAGCTGTTTTTT | CASSPGTGGTGELFF
. | . | TRBJ2-5 | TRBV4-3 | TGCGCCAGCAGCCAAGCCCCCGTGGGCGCGGGGCAAGAGACCCAGTACTTC | CASSQAPVGAGQETQYF
. | few | TRBJ1-4 | TRBV2 | TGTGCCAGCAGTGAACGGGATGAAAAACTGTTTTTT | CASSERDEKLFF
. | . | TRBJ2-3 | TRBV9 | TGTGCCAGCAGCGTAGTAGGGGGGGAGACAGATACGCAGTATTTT | CASSVVGGETDTQYF
. | . | TRBJ2-7 | TRBV14 | TGTGCCAGCAGCCGCTCGGGGGACTCACTCTACGAGCAGTACTTC | CASSRSGDSLYEQYF
TRBD2 | . | TRBJ2-1 | TRBV4-2 | TGTGCCAGCAGCCTCAAGAGGGCTAGCGGGAGATGGGGTAACAATGAGCAGTTCTTC | CASSLKRASGRWGNNEQFF
. | . | TRBJ1-4 | TRBV28 | TGTGCCAGCAGTTCGGCAACTAATGAAAAACTGTTTTTT | CASSSATNEKLFF
. | . | TRBJ2-7 | TRBV7-8 | TGTGCCAGCAGCCAGCTAGCGTCGTCCGAGCAGTACTTC | CASSQLASSEQYF
. | . | TRBJ2-1 | TRBV7-2 | TGTGCCAGCAGCCCGGAGGGGGCAAGCTCCTACAATGAGCAGTTCTTC | CASSPEGASSYNEQFF
TRBD1 | . | TRBJ1-1 | TRBV9 | TGTGCCAGCAGCGGGAGGACAGGGGGCGGCACTGAAGCTTTCTTT | CASSGRTGGGTEAFF
. | few | TRBJ1-1 | TRBV5-1 | TGCGCCAGCAGCCTCCGGCCTGCAGGCCCGGGGGAAGCTTTCTTT | CASSLRPAGPGEAFF
. | . | TRBJ1-1 | TRBV25-1 | TGTGCCAGCAGTGGCTGGGAGGAGGGGAACACTGAAGCTTTCTTT | CASSGWEEGNTEAFF
. | . | TRBJ1-5 | TRBV28 | TGTGCCAGCAGGAAATACAGGGTACCGTATAGCAATCAGCCCCAGCATTTT | CASRKYRVPYSNQPQHF
. | . | TRBJ1-2 | TRBV5-5 | TGTGCCAGCAGCTCCCTACCCTACGGTTTCTATGGCTACACCTTC | CASSSLPYGFYGYTF
TRBD1 | . | TRBJ2-7 | TRBV6-1 | TGTGCCAGCAGCGAATCCGGGACAGGGACCTACGAGCAGTACTTC | CASSESGTGTYEQYF
. | . | TRBJ2-7 | TRBV19 | TGTGCCAGTAGTATAGGGCTAGCAACCTACGAGCAGTACTTC | CASSIGLATYEQYF
TRBD1 | once | TRBJ2-7 | TRBV7-9 | TGTGCCAGCAGTTCCCGACAGGGTAACGAGCAGTACTTC | CASSSRQGNEQYF
. | . | TRBJ2-3 | TRBV4-1 | TGCGCCAGCAGCCAAGCGGAGCCTAGCTTGACAGATACGCAGTATTTT | CASSQAEPSLTDTQYF
TRBD1 | . | TRBJ1-2 | TRBV6-1 | TGTGCCAGCAGTGTTATGCCAAGGGACAGGAAGTCTTTAAACTATGGCTACACCTTC | CASSVMPRDRKSLNYGYTF
TRBD1 | . | TRBJ1-2 | TRBV28 | TGTGCCAGCAGTTTAGCAGGGGGGTCTAATAGTAATGGCTACACCTTC | CASSLAGGSNSNGYTF
TRBD2 | . | TRBJ2-2 | TRBV7-3 | TGTGCCAGCAGCCTAGCGGGGGGGACAACCGGGGAGCTGTTTTTT | CASSLAGGTTGELFF
. | . | TRBJ1-2 | TRBV5-6 | TGTGCCAGCAGCACGGGTCCCTCGTATGGCTACACCTTC | CASSTGPSYGYTF
. | . | TRBJ2-1 | TRBV2 | TGTGCCAGCAGTTTCCGGGACAATGAGCAGTTCTTC | CASSFRDNEQFF
TRBD2 | . | TRBJ2-7 | TRBV11-2 | TGTGCCAGCAGCTATAGCGGGAACTCCTACGAGCAGTACTTC | CASSYSGNSYEQYF
TRBD1 | . | TRBJ1-5 | TRBV7-9 | TGTGCCAGCAGCTTAGCGAGGACAGGGATTAATCAGCCCCAGCATTTT | CASSLARTGINQPQHF
TRBD2 | . | TRBJ2-5 | TRBV2 | TGTGCCAGCAGTGAATACTCGGCTAGCGGGGGACAAGAGACCCAGTACTTC | CASSEYSASGGQETQYF
. | . | TRBJ1-2 | TRBV10-3 | TGTGCCATCAGCTCGGACAGTGGCTACACCTTC | CAISSDSGYTF
. | . | TRBJ2-1 | TRBV5-1 | TGCGCCAGCAGCGTGGGCGGGACTTACAATGAGCAGTTCTTC | CASSVGGTYNEQFF
TRBD2 | once | TRBJ2-7 | TRBV28 | TGTGCCAGCAGTTTGGGGGGGGGATACGAGCAGTACTTC | CASSLGGGYEQYF
. | . | TRBJ2-3 | TRBV7-2 | TGTGCCAGCAGCTTAACACAAAATACGCAGTATTTT | CASSLTQNTQYF
. | . | TRBJ2-3 | TRBV9 | TGTGCCAGCAGCGGCGCATTCACAGATACGCAGTATTTT | CASSGAFTDTQYF
TRBD2 | . | TRBJ2-1 | TRBV7-7 | TGTGCTAGCAGCCCCACCTTAGCGGGAGGAAATGAGCAGTTCTTC | CASSPTLAGGNEQFF
TRBD2 | once | TRBJ2-2 | TRBV7-6 | TGTGCCAGCAGCCCATATGAGCGGGAGGTCGGCGGGGAGCTGTTTTTT | CASSPYEREVGGELFF
. | . | TRBJ2-7 | TRBV11-2 | TGTGCCAGCAGCTACGGGACTGCGGGATGGGGCGAGCAGTACTTC | CASSYGTAGWGEQYF
. | . | TRBJ1-1 | TRBV9 | TGTGCCAGCAGCCTTCAGGGGATGAACACTGAAGCTTTCTTT | CASSLQGMNTEAFF
. | once | TRBJ2-1 | TRBV11-2 | TGTGCCAGCAGCTTAGTTTTGACTAGGACCATATTGAATGAGCAGTTCTTC | CASSLVLTRTILNEQFF
TRBD1 | . | TRBJ2-1 | TRBV2 | TGTGCCAGCAGGACAGGGTGGACCTACAATGAGCAGTTCTTC | CASRTGWTYNEQFF
TRBD2 | . | TRBJ2-7 | TRBV7-9 | TGTGCCAGCAGCATTGGACTAGCGGTCTACGAGCAGTACTTC | CASSIGLAVYEQYF
TRBD2 | once | TRBJ2-3 | TRBV5-4 | TGTGCCAGCAGTCCGACTAGCGGGAGCTCAGATACGCAGTATTTT | CASSPTSGSSDTQYF
TRBD2 | . | TRBJ2-1 | TRBV7-3 | TGTGCCAGCAGTCTTGGACTAGCGGGCCATGAGCAGTTCTTC | CASSLGLAGHEQFF
. | . | TRBJ1-1 | TRBV7-6 | TGTGCCAACACCATAGGGGTATCCCGGATGAACACTGAAGCTTTCTTT | CANTIGVSRMNTEAFF
TRBD2 | . | TRBJ2-7 | TRBV5-1 | TGCGCCAGCAGCTTGTTGGCTAGCGGGAATTACGAGCAGTACTTC | CASSLLASGNYEQYF